This T cell receptor (beta chain) is from a study of blood T cell repertoires in COVID-19 (dated by TCRdb to 2020 to 2022). Context from the whole study: Samples from collaborators originated in the United States, Italy and Spain and spanned both the acute and convalescent phases of COVID-19. Subjects who had been exposed to COVID-19, were actively infected with it, or had recovered from it provided the deeply sampled blood TCRbeta repertoires that made up the dataset. The material from the prospective study consisted of cDNA or gDNA derived from T cells, B-cell-depleted T cells, or PBMCs. The repertoires were made available in a free public database intended to serve as a resource for research on the immune response to SARS-CoV-2. A de-identified subject ID, COVID-19 status, age in years and sex were almost always included in the sample metadata. Where available, HLA class I and class II types were taken from metadata supplied by the sample provider and were not determined by assay-based typing. The samples were drawn from two sources: the first 160 participants of the ongoing ImmuneRACE study, and 950 to 1,500 subjects contributed by 6 global collaborators. The study at large found these results: The quantity of clinical and demographic metadata differed by source and by participant and was supplied without curation.

Each collaborating institution followed its own protocols to collect whole blood in K2EDTA tubes. For TCRbeta analysis, collaborators shipped samples in one of three forms: frozen whole blood, isolated PBMCs, or DNA extracted from either of those sample types. V trim: 8 bases; J trim: 4 bases; unmatched bases: 10. The CDR3 runs 14 residues from the cysteine to the phenylalanine. This entry keeps only the CDR3 DNA: 42 bases, framed from base 1. The germline V gene (reference sequence) supplies CDR1 GTSNPN and CDR2 SVGIG. TCRbeta CDR3 regions were amplified from genomic DNA using the immunoSEQ Assay, a bias-controlled multiplex PCR. As for the original processing: Nucleated cell counts per sample were estimated from amplification of reference gene primers within the assay. To quantify the absolute abundance of each unique TCRbeta CDR3 rearrangement, sequence reads were collapsed and filtered. For each sample, productive Simpson clonality was calculated as the square root of Simpson's diversity index across productive rearrangements. What TCRdb holds here is the immuneACCESS table cut down to in-frame rearrangements. Part of the clones is not present; checked against another copy, under half of the missing clones reflect an unresolved V gene, and the others are unexplained. That table furnishes V, J and clone size, whereas the DNA furnished D and trimming. Present in this sample are about 95,000 clones, over 70% of which were seen just once. The top ten clonotypes cover roughly 25% of the sample.

With respect to this clone: Its antigen is unknown. Base qualities are not provided; no much larger clone lies one nucleotide away.

The sequenced material came from peripheral blood. Recombination joined TRBV30 with TRBJ1-2; 10 bases in between match TRBD1. This receptor was identified in an older man with active or convalescent COVID-19. Here is the DNA: TGTGCCGGGATCCGGGACAGGGGAATCTATGGCTACACCTTC. Translated, it gives CAGIRDRGIYGYTF. With the portions outside the CDR3 filled from the reference TRBV30 and TRBJ1-2 genes, the complete variable region becomes SQTIHQWPATLVQPVGSPLSLECTVEGTSNPNLYWYRQAAGRGLQLLFYSVGIGQISSEVPQNLSASRPQDRQFILSSKKLLLSDSGFYLCAGIRDRGIYGYTFGSGTRLTVV.